One TCR beta chain is described in this entry. The CDR3 has 16 residues. Looked up from germline, CDR1 is LNHDA and CDR2 is SQIVND (reference sequence). V trimming: 4 bases; J trimming: 3 bases; junction bases outside the gene matches: 7. This record belongs to a study of T cell changes during pregnancy in multiple sclerosis. Only in-frame clones appear in the TCRdb table, and some are missing; sequencing was by immunoSEQ multiplex PCR. This table holds roughly 50,000 clones, approximately 92% found once. The chain joins TRBV19 to TRBJ2-1, with TRBD2 matching over 9 bases. This material consisted of CD4+ T cells from peripheral blood mononuclear cells, taken in the third trimester of pregnancy. This receptor was identified in a female donor with multiple sclerosis, enrolled in a pregnancy study. The CDR3 loop reads CASSTQAGGVYNEQFF. Here the CDR3 DNA reads TGTGCCAGTAGTACACAAGCGGGAGGTGTCTACAATGAGCAGTTCTTC.